This T cell receptor (beta chain) stems from a study of cytomegalovirus exposure and HLA in healthy donors. Study-wide results and limits: Specificity of three CMV-associated chains for CMV antigens was verified in vitro. Follow-up analysis later connected one missense variant in DCLRE1C with trimming of TCR beta V- and J-genes.

Germline V lookup: CDR1 SNHLY, CDR2 FYNNEI. V shed 5 bases and J shed 1 base, with 17 bases lying between them. The length of the CDR3 is 16 residues. With 60 Vbeta and 13 Jbeta primers, the PCR was carried out. Clones were read by immunoSEQ multiplex PCR, and TCRdb kept only the in-frame ones, dropping some. In the table there are around 97,000 clones, 66% of which are singletons. This clone was seen a handful of times. Antigen: not known. V gene TRBV2 combines with J gene TRBJ1-1; no firm D call. Source material: PBMCs. This clonotype was obtained from a woman aged 45-65 years in good health and CMV-seronegative. In DNA, the CDR3 is TGTGCCAGCAGTCCCGACCCAGGTGGAGGGAACACTGAAGCTTTCTTT. It codes for CASSPDPGGGNTEAFF. Drawing the rest from reference TRBV2 and TRBJ1-1, the complete variable domain is EPEVTQTPSHQVTQMGQEVILRCVPISNHLYFYWYRQILGQKVEFLVSFYNNEISEKSEIFDDQFSVERPDGSNFTLKIRSTKLEDSAMYFCASSPDPGGGNTEAFFGQGTRLTVV.